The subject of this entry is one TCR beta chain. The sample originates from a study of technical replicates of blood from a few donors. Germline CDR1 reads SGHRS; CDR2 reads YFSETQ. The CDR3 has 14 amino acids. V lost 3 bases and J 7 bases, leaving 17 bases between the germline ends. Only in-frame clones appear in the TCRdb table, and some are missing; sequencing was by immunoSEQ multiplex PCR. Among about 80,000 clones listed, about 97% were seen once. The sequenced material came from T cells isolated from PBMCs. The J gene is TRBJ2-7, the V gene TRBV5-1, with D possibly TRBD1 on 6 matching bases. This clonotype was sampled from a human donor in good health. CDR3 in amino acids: CASSWGTSKEEQYF. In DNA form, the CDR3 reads TGCGCCAGCAGCTGGGGGACATCTAAGGAAGAGCAGTACTTC.